The present TCR beta chain was sequenced within a study of blood T cells in healthy people across ages. The authors ran a second PCR of about 7 to 12 cycles using a sample-barcoded 5' primer and a J-beta primer mix. TCRdb reanalysed the 5' RACE reads using MiXCR and keeps one entry per CDR3 protein. The sample includes 550,000 to 750,000 distinct CDR3 sequences, about 21% seen only once; the top ten take approximately 3.7%. CDR1 is SEHNR and CDR2 is FQNEAQ in the germline V gene (reference sequence). This CDR3 has 14 residues. Trimming took 3 bases from V and 5 from J, leaving 13 bases between them. The receptor was isolated from a man aged 70 or older in good health. Sequencing was performed on blood. This chain connects TRBV7-9 to TRBJ1-1; no clear D. CDR3 nucleotide sequence: TGTGCCAGCAGCTTTGTTCGGGAGGGTACTGAAGCTTTCTTT. It encodes CASSFVREGTEAFF.